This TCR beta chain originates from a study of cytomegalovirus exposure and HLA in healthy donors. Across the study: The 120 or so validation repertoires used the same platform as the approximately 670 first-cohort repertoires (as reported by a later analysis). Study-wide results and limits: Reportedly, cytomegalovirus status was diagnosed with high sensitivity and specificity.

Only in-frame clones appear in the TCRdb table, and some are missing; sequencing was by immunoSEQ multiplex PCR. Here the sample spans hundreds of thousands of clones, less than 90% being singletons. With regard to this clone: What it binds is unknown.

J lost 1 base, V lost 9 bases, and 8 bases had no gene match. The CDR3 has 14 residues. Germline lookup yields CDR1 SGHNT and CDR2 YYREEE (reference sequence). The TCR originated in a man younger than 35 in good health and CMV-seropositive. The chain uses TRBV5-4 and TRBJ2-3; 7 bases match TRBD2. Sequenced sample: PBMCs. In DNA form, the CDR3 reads TGTGCCACCTACTGGGGGGGAGGCACAGATACGCAGTATTTT. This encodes CATYWGGGTDTQYF.